Below, 21 T cell receptor beta chains from the same sample are listed, as sequenced in a study of tumor-infiltrating lymphocytes in primary liver carcinoma. Unsorted bulk tissue, about 19-31 mg of it, served as the source for co-extraction of RNA and DNA. cDNA specific to TCR beta was made from around 530 ng of total RNA, with a constant-region primer employed for priming. Three nested multiplex PCR rounds of slightly modified ARM-PCR generated TCR beta libraries. Researchers ran the first two PCR rounds for roughly 11 cycles each with TRBV1-TRBV30 forward primers and a C-beta reverse primer. MiXCR, run by TCRdb on the multiplex PCR reads, gives a single entry per CDR3 protein. This table has approximately 37,000 distinct CDR3 sequences, just under 75% appearing once. Sequenced material: liver tumor tissue from sampling region 4. The subset here: tumor region T4, right-lateral pole. The receptor set was obtained from a middle-aged man with primary liver carcinoma and hepatitis B virus infection.

Note on this clonotype: The junction and the germline gene differ at one end; a read error may be behind it. This rearrangement joins TRBV6-1 to TRBJ2-1; D not certain. CDR1 and CDR2 from the germline V gene are MNHNS and SASEGT. The CDR3 loop spans 12 amino acids. CDR3 region: CASFPSCNEQLF. The CDR3 DNA is TGTGCCAGCTTTCCGTCCTGCAATGAGCAGCTCTTC.

In this sample, this clonotype turned up once. One end of the junction varies from germline; a read error may be responsible. The chain carries TRBV10-2 and TRBJ1-1; the D is unclear. The germline V gene has CDR1 WSHSY and CDR2 SAAADI. The CDR3 covers 13 residues. The CDR3 spells CASSEVEDTEAFF. Here the CDR3 DNA reads TGCGCCAGTAGTGAAGTAGAGGACACTGAAGCTTTCTTT.

This clonotype was detected once. The junction differs from germline at one of its ends, possibly a read error. The chain joins TRBV29-1 to TRBJ2-2, with D tentatively TRBD2 (6 bases). Germline assignment: CDR1 SQVTM and CDR2 ANQGSEA. The CDR3 covers 15 residues. Written as DNA, the CDR3 is TGCAGCGTTGGGGCTAGCGCGGCGAATACCGGGGAGCTGTTATTT. Translation gives CSVGASAANTGELLF.

Regarding this clonotype: At one boundary the junction diverges from the germline segment, which might be a read error. The chain combines TRBV5-6 with TRBJ2-4, with D unclear. Germline V gene lookup returns CDR1 SGHDT and CDR2 YYEEEE. The CDR3 has 12 amino acids. CDR3 amino acids: CVSRWSTRPQYF. The CDR3 nucleotides are TGTGTCAGCAGATGGTCGACCCGGCCTCAGTACTTC. The full variable domain, rest sourced from reference TRBV5-6 and TRBJ2-4, is DAGVTQSPTHLIKTRGQQVTLRCSPKSGHDTVSWYQQALGQGPQFIFQYYEEEERQRGNFPDRFSGHQFPNYSSELNVNALLLGDSALYLCVSRWSTRPQYFGAGTRLSVL.

The chain has TRBV19 and TRBJ2-2; D perhaps matches TRBD1 (6 bases). The CDR3 is 16 residues long. Trimming shortened V by 6 bases and J by 5 bases, and 19 bases separated the two germline ends. Germline-derived CDR1 and CDR2 are LNHDA and SQIVND (reference sequence). In DNA form, the CDR3 reads TGTGCCAGTAGAAGGGCAGGGGAGTGGAAAACCGGGGAGCTGTTTTTT. Its protein is CASRRAGEWKTGELFF.

A remark on this clonotype: Mismatch with germline at one junction end may stem from a read error. This chain uses TRBV30 with TRBJ1-5; 8 bases are a match to TRBD2. Gene TRBJ2-3 matches the end of the DNA better, so the J call may be wrong. The CDR3 sequence is 15 residues long. Germline V gene sequence: CDR1 GTSNPN, CDR2 SVGIG (reference sequence). DNA for the CDR3: TGTGTCTGGGCCCTCGCGGGGGGCCGCAATCAGCCCCAGTATTTT. This sequence encodes CVWALAGGRNQPQYF.

The J gene is TRBJ2-7, the V gene TRBV5-6; weak D call: TRBD1 (5 bases). CDR1 SGHDT and CDR2 YYEEEE come from the germline V gene. V was trimmed by 1 base and J by 13 bases, leaving 21 bases between them. The CDR3 runs 14 residues. The CDR3 sequence is CASSLIGQGYERYF. The DNA of the CDR3 is TGTGCCAGCAGCTTGATTGGTCAGGGCTACGAGCGATACTTC.

This clonotype was seen repeatedly, ten times or more. This is likely a read error, given that the CDR3 carries no conserved phenylalanine or tryptophan at its end. The chain uses TRBV11-2 and TRBJ2-5; perhaps TRBD1 as D (6 bases). CDR3 length: 15 residues. Germline V gene lookup returns CDR1 SGHAT and CDR2 FQNNGV. Trimming left V 3 bases short and J 0 bases short, with 11 bases between. The CDR3 DNA reads as TGTGCCAGCAGCTTTACCCGGACAGACCAAGAGACCCAGTACGTC. Residues: CASSFTRTDQETQYV.

Notes on this clonotype: One junction end does not reproduce the germline sequence, and a read error may be involved. The rearrangement joins TRBV11-3 to TRBJ2-1; perhaps TRBD1 as D (5 bases). Germline V gene lookup returns CDR1 SGHNT and CDR2 YENEEA. This CDR3 is 14 amino acids long. As DNA, the CDR3 is TGTGCCAGAAGCTTAGGCGTCTCGGACAATGAGCAGTTTTTC. This sequence encodes CARSLGVSDNEQFF.

This sequence joins TRBV10-3 and TRBJ1-5; 7 bases are shared with TRBD1. Germline assignment: CDR1 ENHRY and CDR2 SYGVKD. The CDR3 spans 13 residues. J lost 9 bases, V lost 10 bases, and 12 bases had no gene match. CDR3 bases: TGTGCCACTACCGGGACAGAACAGGCGCCCCAGCATTTT. Its protein is CATTGTEQAPQHF.

The chain couples TRBV11-1 to TRBJ1-6; no firm D call. Trimming cost V 5 bases and J 11 bases, with 13 bases left between them. The CDR3 has 13 amino acids. Germline-derived CDR1 and CDR2 are SGHAT and FQDESV (reference sequence). CDR3 DNA: TGTGCCAGCAGCCGGGCATTGGTTCCACCCCTCCACTTT. This gives the protein CASSRALVPPLHF.

On this clonotype: The junction does not match germline at one end; this may be a read error. V gene TRBV30 combines with J gene TRBJ2-3, with TRBD2 identical over 12 bases. The length of the CDR3 is 17 residues. CDR1 and CDR2 (germline): GTSNPN, SVGIG (reference sequence). CDR3 coding DNA: TGTGCCTGGATCACCGGACTAGCGGGATCCGTCACAGATACACAGTATTTT. It translates to CAWITGLAGSVTDTQYF.

As regards this clonotype: One end of the junction is discordant with germline, which a read error may explain. The CDR3 spells CASSLDRQAYERYF. The CDR3 nucleotides are TGCGCCAGCAGCTTAGATCGACAAGCCTATGAGCGGTACTTC. This chain links TRBV11-2 with TRBJ2-7; D not certain. Germline V lookup: CDR1 SGHAT, CDR2 FQNNGV. CDR3 size: 14 residues.

Regarding this clonotype: At one end the junction does not follow the germline gene, possibly because of a read error. This chain connects TRBV7-3 to TRBJ2-2; 8 nucleotides match TRBD2. The germline gives CDR1 SGHTA, CDR2 FQGTGA. The CDR3 has 16 residues. CDR3 bases: TGTGCCAGCAGCTTAAACCCGGGGGGGATGACCGGGGAGCTATTTTTT. Translation: CASSLNPGGMTGELFF.

The chain combines TRBV28 with TRBJ1-2; TRBD1 agrees at 9 bases. With V trimmed by 2 bases and J by 12 bases, 19 bases remained unmatched. Germline assignment: CDR1 MDHEN and CDR2 SYDVKM. The CDR3 runs to 17 residues. CDR3 nucleotides: TGTGCCAGCAGTTTAACGGGACAGGGTGTACGGAGCTACGGCCACACCTTC. The encoded protein is CASSLTGQGVRSYGHTF.

Concerning this clonotype: At one boundary the junction diverges from the germline segment, which might be a read error. The chain uses TRBV11-2 and TRBJ2-3; the match to TRBD2 covers 8 bases. Looked up from germline, CDR1 is SGHAT and CDR2 is FQNNGV. This CDR3 has 16 amino acids. The CDR3 DNA reads as TGTACCAGCAGTTCGGGACTAGTGGGAGTGGCAGTTACGCAGTATTTT. Translating gives CTSSSGLVGVAVTQYF.

Points on this clonotype: Given a much more abundant clone one base away, this may be a read error. The chain couples TRBV28 to TRBJ1-1; the D gene is possibly TRBD1 (6 bases). The CDR3 consists of 13 residues. Germline V gives CDR1 MDHEN, CDR2 SYDVKM. The V and J ends lost 8 bases and 3 bases respectively, with 13 bases between them. The CDR3 DNA reads as TGTGCCAGCGGTTGGAGGGGGGACACTGAAGCTTTCTTT. Translation gives CASGWRGDTEAFF.

For this clonotype: A junction boundary mismatches the germline segment, possibly from a read error. V usage is TRBV5-1 and J usage is TRBJ1-2; D perhaps matches TRBD1 (6 bases). Germline values: CDR1 SGHRS, CDR2 YFSETQ. The CDR3 covers 16 residues. The CDR3, as DNA: TGCACCAGCAGCCATCCTTCGACAGGAAGCGGGTATGGCTACACCTTC. Translation gives CTSSHPSTGSGYGYTF.

Concerning this clonotype: A much larger clone lies one base from this, so it may be a read error. The chain joins TRBV19 to TRBJ1-2, with 8 bases fitting TRBD1. The V gene end was trimmed by 9 bases and the J gene end by 2 bases; junction bases not matched to a gene: 2. The CDR3 runs 12 residues. Germline assignment: CDR1 LNHDA and CDR2 SQIVND (reference sequence). The CDR3 reads CARDRENYGYTF. CDR3 nucleotide sequence: TGTGCCAGGGACAGGGAGAACTATGGCTACACCTTC. Looking up the rest from reference TRBV19 and TRBJ1-2 gives the full variable domain: DGGITQSPKYLFRKEGQNVTLSCEQNLNHDAMYWYRQDPGQGLRLIYYSQIVNDFQKGDIAEGYSVSREKKESFPLTVTSAQKNPTAFYLCARDRENYGYTFGSGTRLTVV.

Notes on this clonotype: An end of the junction does not agree with germline; a read error may underlie this. This chain connects TRBV11-2 to TRBJ1-6, with a tentative D call TRBD1 (6 bases). Germline loops: CDR1 SGHAT, CDR2 FQNNGV. The CDR3 length is 15 residues. The CDR3 sequence is CASSQEQGVSSALHF. The CDR3 DNA follows: TGTGCCAGCAGCCAAGAACAGGGAGTGAGTTCAGCCCTCCACTTT.

As concerns this clonotype: One end of the junction is discordant with germline, which a read error may explain. The J gene is TRBJ1-1, the V gene TRBV5-5; D not certain. Germline CDR1 SGHKS, CDR2 YYEKEE (reference sequence). The CDR3 loop spans 15 amino acids. CDR3 coding DNA: TGTTCCAGCAGCCGTGAGGGTGAGCGATACACTGAAGCTTTCTTT. As protein: CSSSREGERYTEAFF.